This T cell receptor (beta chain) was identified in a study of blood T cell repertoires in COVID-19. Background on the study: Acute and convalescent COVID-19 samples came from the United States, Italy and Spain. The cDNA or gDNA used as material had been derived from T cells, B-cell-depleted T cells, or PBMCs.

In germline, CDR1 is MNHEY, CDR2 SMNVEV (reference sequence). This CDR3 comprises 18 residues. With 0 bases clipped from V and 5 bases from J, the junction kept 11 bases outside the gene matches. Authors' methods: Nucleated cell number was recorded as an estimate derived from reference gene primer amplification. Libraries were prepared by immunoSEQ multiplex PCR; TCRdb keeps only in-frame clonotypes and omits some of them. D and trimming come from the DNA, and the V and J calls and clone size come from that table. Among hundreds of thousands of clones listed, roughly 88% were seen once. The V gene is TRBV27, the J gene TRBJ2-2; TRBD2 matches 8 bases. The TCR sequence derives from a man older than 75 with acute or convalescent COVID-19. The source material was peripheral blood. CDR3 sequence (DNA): TGTGCCAGCAGTTTATCGATCCCGGGGGGGCTAGAGACCGGGGAGCTGTTTTTT. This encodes CASSLSIPGGLETGELFF.